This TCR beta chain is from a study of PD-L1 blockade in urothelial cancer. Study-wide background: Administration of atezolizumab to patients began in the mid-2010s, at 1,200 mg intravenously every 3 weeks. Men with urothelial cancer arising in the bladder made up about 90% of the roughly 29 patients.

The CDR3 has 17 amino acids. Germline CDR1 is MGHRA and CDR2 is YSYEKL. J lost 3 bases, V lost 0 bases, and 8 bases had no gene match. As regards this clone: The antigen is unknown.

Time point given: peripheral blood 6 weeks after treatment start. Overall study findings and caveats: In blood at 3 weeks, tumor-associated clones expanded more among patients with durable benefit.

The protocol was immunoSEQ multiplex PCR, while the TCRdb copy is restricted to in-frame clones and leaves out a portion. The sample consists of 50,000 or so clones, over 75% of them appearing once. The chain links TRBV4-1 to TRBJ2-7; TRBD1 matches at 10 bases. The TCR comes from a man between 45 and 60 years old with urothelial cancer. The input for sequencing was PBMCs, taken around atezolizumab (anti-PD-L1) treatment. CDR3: CASSQEPGTGVLYEQYF. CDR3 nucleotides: TGCGCCAGCAGCCAAGAACCCGGGACAGGGGTTCTCTACGAGCAGTACTTC.